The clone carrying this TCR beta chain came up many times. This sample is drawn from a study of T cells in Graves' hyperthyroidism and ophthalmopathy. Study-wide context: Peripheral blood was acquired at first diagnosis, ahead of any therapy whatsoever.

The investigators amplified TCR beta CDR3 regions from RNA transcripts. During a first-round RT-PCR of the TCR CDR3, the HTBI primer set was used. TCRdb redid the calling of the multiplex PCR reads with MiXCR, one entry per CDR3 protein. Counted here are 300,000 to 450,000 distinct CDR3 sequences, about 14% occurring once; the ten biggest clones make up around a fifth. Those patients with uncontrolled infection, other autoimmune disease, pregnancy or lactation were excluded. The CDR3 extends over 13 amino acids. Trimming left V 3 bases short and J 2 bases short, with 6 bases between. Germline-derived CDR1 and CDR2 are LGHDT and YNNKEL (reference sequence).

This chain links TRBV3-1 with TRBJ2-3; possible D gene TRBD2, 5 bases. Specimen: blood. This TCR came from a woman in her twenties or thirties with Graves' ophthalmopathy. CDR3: CASSHGVTDTQYF. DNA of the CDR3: TGTGCCAGCAGCCACGGGGTCACAGATACGCAGTATTTT.